The 27 T cell receptor beta chains below all came from one sample that was sequenced in a study of shared clonotypes between healthy human individuals. Produced via immunoSEQ multiplex PCR; TCRdb's table is partial and in-frame only. The sample contains 2,100,000 or so clones, roughly 95% of which appear only once. The sequenced material came from naive CD4+ T cells sorted from blood. Subset of the sample: CD45RA+ positively selected. These receptor sequences come from a man in his late teens or twenties in good health.

The chain employs TRBV6-5 and TRBJ2-7; 11 positions match TRBD2. The CDR3 totals 15 residues. CDR1 and CDR2 from the germline V gene are MNHEY and SVGAGI. The junction had 6 bases not matched to a gene; V was cut back by 4 bases and J by 4 bases. DNA of the CDR3: TGTGCCAGCAGTTTGGACGGACTAGCGGGTTACGAGCAGTACTTC. It is translated as CASSLDGLAGYEQYF.

V and J are TRBV11-3 and TRBJ2-3, with TRBD1 matching over 8 bases. V shed 2 bases, J shed 0 bases, and the junction held 4 bases outside the gene matches. The CDR3 sequence is 16 residues long. Germline V lookup: CDR1 SGHNT, CDR2 YENEEA. The CDR3 here is CASSLWRTGSTDTQYF. The CDR3, as DNA: TGTGCCAGCAGCTTATGGAGGACAGGGAGCACAGATACGCAGTATTTT.

The chain is built from TRBV5-4 and TRBJ2-6, with D possibly TRBD1 on 6 matching bases. Trimming took off 2 bases at V and 4 bases at J, with 10 bases between the two ends. Germline lookup yields CDR1 SGHNT and CDR2 YYREEE (reference sequence). This CDR3 contains 15 residues. The CDR3 reads CASSFPGVGANVLTF. The CDR3 DNA follows: TGTGCCAGCAGCTTTCCAGGGGTAGGGGCCAACGTCCTGACTTTC.

The chain carries TRBV6-5 and TRBJ2-6; weak D call: TRBD1 (5 bases). The CDR3 loop spans 14 amino acids. V was trimmed by 5 bases and J by 8 bases, leaving 13 bases between them. CDR1 is MNHEY and CDR2 is SVGAGI in the germline V gene. The DNA of the CDR3 is TGTGCCAGCAGTACTCCCCAGGGTACCAACGTCCTGACTTTC. This sequence encodes CASSTPQGTNVLTF.

This chain joins TRBV5-3 and TRBJ2-5; 9 bases line up with TRBD2. TRBV5-3 is an ORF, with its function uncertain. The CDR3 runs 17 residues. J gave up 2 bases and V 4 bases, and 12 bases lay outside the gene matches. CDR3 nucleotides: TGTGCCAGAAGCCCCAAGATAGTAGCGGGGGTACAAGAGACCCAGTACTTC. Translating it yields CARSPKIVAGVQETQYF.

A remark on this clone: The same CDR3 also results from other DNA sequences found in this sample. V gene TRBV9 combines with J gene TRBJ2-1, with no clear D. The CDR3 totals 12 residues. V was clipped by 2 bases and J by 4 bases, with 4 bases between them. The germline gives CDR1 SGDLS, CDR2 YYNGEE. CDR3: CASSVTYNEQFF. In nucleotides, the CDR3 is TGTGCCAGCAGCGTTACGTACAATGAGCAGTTCTTC.

The rearrangement uses TRBV7-9 and TRBJ2-7, with 8 bases identical to TRBD1. The germline V gene has CDR1 SEHNR and CDR2 FQNEAQ (reference sequence). CDR3 length: 15 amino acids. Trimming cost V 5 bases and J 1 base; bases outside gene matches: 7. The CDR3 spells CASSLRQGISYEQYF. For the CDR3, the DNA is TGTGCCAGCAGCCTACGACAGGGGATTTCCTACGAGCAGTACTTC. The variable domain in full, with the rest retrieved from reference TRBV7-9 and TRBJ2-7, is DTGVSQNPRHKITKRGQNVTFRCDPISEHNRLYWYRQTLGQGPEFLTYFQNEAQLEKSRLLSDRFSAERPKGSFSTLEIQRTEQGDSAMYLCASSLRQGISYEQYFGPGTRLTVT.

The sample holds one count of this clone. The V gene is TRBV2, the J gene TRBJ2-7; no clear D. The V gene's germline CDR1 is SNHLY and CDR2 FYNNEI. Deletions cut 2 bases from V and 3 bases from J, with 5 bases between. This CDR3 has 12 residues. The CDR3 here is CASSELNYEQYF. The CDR3 DNA follows: TGTGCCAGCAGTGAACTTAACTACGAGCAGTACTTC.

Note on this clone: Different DNA sequences within this sample yield the same CDR3. CDR3 sequence: CASSLGTSGEQYF. The CDR3 DNA reads TGTGCCAGCAGCTTGGGGACTAGCGGCGAGCAGTACTTC. V and J are TRBV7-2 and TRBJ2-7; 11 nucleotides agree with TRBD2. Germline V gene data show CDR1 as SGHTA and CDR2 as FQGNSA. The CDR3 spans 13 residues. Trimming at V came to 3 bases and at J to 6 bases, leaving 1 base not matched to a gene.

The rearrangement joins TRBV27 to TRBJ1-1; D gene uncertain. The CDR3 contains 10 residues. V lost 6 bases and J 7 bases, leaving 6 bases between the germline ends. The germline CDR1 and CDR2 sequences are MNHEY and SMNVEV (reference sequence). CDR3 nucleotides: TGTGCCAGCAGCCCTTATGAAGCTTTCTTT. It translates to CASSPYEAFF.

This clone appeared once. J is TRBJ2-7 and V is TRBV15; possible D gene TRBD2, 7 bases. V lost 2 bases to trimming and J lost 5 bases, with 19 bases between them. Germline V lookup: CDR1 LNHNV, CDR2 YYDKDF (reference sequence). The CDR3 totals 16 residues. The CDR3: CATSRSGDGGRNEQYF. CDR3 in DNA: TGTGCCACCAGCAGATCCGGAGACGGGGGGCGGAACGAGCAGTACTTC.

The CDR3 loop reads CAAVGNTEAFF. The CDR3 DNA reads as TGTGCCGCCGTGGGGAACACTGAAGCTTTCTTT. V gene TRBV28 combines with J gene TRBJ1-1, with D uncertain. This CDR3 region has 11 residues. Germline CDR1 MDHEN, CDR2 SYDVKM. Deletions cut 11 bases from V and 1 base from J, with 8 bases between.

V usage is TRBV30 and J usage is TRBJ1-3; D remains unclear. The germline V gene encodes CDR1 GTSNPN and CDR2 SVGIG (reference sequence). The CDR3 sequence is 17 residues long. V was pared by 1 base and J by 0 bases, with 16 bases between. The CDR3 DNA follows: TGTGCCTGGAGTGGGTCTGGGGAGCCGAGCTCTGGAAACACCATATATTTT. Translation gives CAWSGSGEPSSGNTIYF.

This clone appeared a single time. The chain uses TRBV6-1 and TRBJ2-2; D ambiguous. The germline gives CDR1 MNHNS, CDR2 SASEGT. This CDR3 comprises 14 residues. The germline V and J ends were trimmed by 6 bases and 1 base, with 9 bases remaining between them. In nucleotides, the CDR3 is TGTGCCAGCAGGGCAGAAATGAACACCGGGGAGCTGTTTTTT. The encoded protein is CASRAEMNTGELFF.

The V call is TRBV5-4, the J call TRBJ2-3, with D hard to call. Germline lookup yields CDR1 SGHNT and CDR2 YYREEE (reference sequence). V dropped 2 bases and J dropped 8 bases, with 9 bases sitting between them. The CDR3 totals 12 residues. CDR3 sequence: CASSFRLGTQYF. The CDR3 DNA follows: TGTGCCAGCAGCTTTAGGTTGGGTACGCAGTATTTT.

This clone appeared a single time. This chain joins TRBV30 and TRBJ1-5; TRBD1 matches at 7 bases. J lost 6 bases, V lost 2 bases, and 10 bases had no gene match. The CDR3 runs to 15 residues. The germline gives CDR1 GTSNPN, CDR2 SVGIG (reference sequence). CDR3 bases: TGTGCCTGGAGTACCCGACAGGGACCAAGTCAGCCCCAGCATTTT. It is translated as CAWSTRQGPSQPQHF. Filled out from reference TRBV30 and TRBJ1-5, the complete variable domain reads SQTIHQWPATLVQPVGSPLSLECTVEGTSNPNLYWYRQAAGRGLQLLFYSVGIGQISSEVPQNLSASRPQDRQFILSSKKLLLSDSGFYLCAWSTRQGPSQPQHFGDGTRLSIL.

The J gene is TRBJ1-4, the V gene TRBV2; D is possibly TRBD1 (5 bases). Per germline, CDR1 SNHLY and CDR2 FYNNEI. The CDR3 covers 15 residues. Trimming took off 4 bases at V and 4 bases at J, with 13 bases between the two ends. The CDR3 DNA reads TGTGCCAGCAGTGGGGGGAAAAGCCTTAATGAAAAACTGTTTTTT. Protein sequence: CASSGGKSLNEKLFF.

The rearrangement uses TRBV19 and TRBJ1-5, with a weak D call TRBD1 (6 bases). Germline CDR1 is LNHDA and CDR2 is SQIVND (reference sequence). The CDR3 sequence is 13 residues long. Trimming left V 6 bases short and J 2 bases short, with 8 bases between. The CDR3 DNA is TGTGCCAGTAGCAAGGGGGGCAATCAGCCCCAGCATTTT. Translation gives CASSKGGNQPQHF.

This clone was seen once. The gene calls are TRBV30 and TRBJ2-3; 9 bases are shared with TRBD1. Germline CDR1 is GTSNPN and CDR2 is SVGIG (reference sequence). V lost 1 base to trimming and J lost 1 base; unmatched junction nucleotides: 3. The CDR3 is 15 amino acids. In DNA form, the CDR3 reads TGTGCCTGGAGTGGTAGGACAGGGGGCACAGATACGCAGTATTTT. Translating gives CAWSGRTGGTDTQYF.

This chain connects TRBV18 to TRBJ1-4; TRBD1 might be the D (5 bases). The CDR3 is made up of 14 amino acids. Deletions cut 4 bases from V and 10 bases from J, with 16 bases between. Per the germline V gene, CDR1 is KGHSH and CDR2 is LQKENI. This CDR3 is CASSLGGPGGKLFF. Written as DNA, the CDR3 is TGTGCCAGCTCACTGGGGGGACCGGGCGGAAAACTGTTTTTT.

J is TRBJ2-3 and V is TRBV4-1; 8 nucleotides match TRBD2. Germline CDR1 is MGHRA and CDR2 is YSYEKL. J was trimmed by 5 bases and V by 4 bases; bases with no gene match: 5. The CDR3 is 14 residues long. CDR3 DNA: TGCGCCAGCAGCCCCGGGGGGGCCGGAGATACGCAGTATTTT. Amino acids: CASSPGGAGDTQYF.

On this clone itself: This same CDR3 is encoded by further DNA sequences in the sample. The chain combines TRBV4-1 with TRBJ1-1; perhaps TRBD1 as D (5 bases). The germline V gene encodes CDR1 MGHRA and CDR2 YSYEKL. The germline V and J ends were trimmed by 0 bases and 11 bases, with 10 bases remaining between them. The CDR3 is 12 residues long. CDR3 amino acids: CASSQDTGGAFF. The CDR3 DNA reads as TGCGCCAGCAGCCAAGATACGGGGGGGGCTTTCTTT.

Only one count was recorded for this clone. The chain links TRBV4-3 to TRBJ2-5, with 14 nucleotides matching TRBD2. The J segment lost 5 bases and the V segment lost 0 bases, leaving 11 bases of the junction unmatched. CDR1 and CDR2 (germline): LGHNA, YSLEER. CDR3 length equals 19 residues. CDR3 amino acids: CASSQDGLGTSGSWETQYF. Written as DNA, the CDR3 is TGCGCCAGCAGCCAAGATGGCCTTGGGACTAGCGGGAGCTGGGAGACCCAGTACTTC.

The J gene is TRBJ1-6, the V gene TRBV7-8, with TRBD1 identical over 11 bases. CDR3 size: 14 residues. The V segment lost 4 bases and the J segment 12 bases; nucleotides outside the gene matches: 5. Germline assignment: CDR1 SGHVS and CDR2 FQNEAQ. DNA for the CDR3: TGTGCCAGCAGCTCCTGGGACAGGGGGGGACCCCTCCACTTT. It translates to CASSSWDRGGPLHF.

V gene TRBV2 combines with J gene TRBJ2-7, with 10 bases matching TRBD1. The CDR3 runs to 13 residues. Trimming cost V 7 bases and J 6 bases; bases outside gene matches: 6. Germline assignment: CDR1 SNHLY and CDR2 FYNNEI. The CDR3 DNA sequence: TGTGCCAGCAATACCGGGACAGGGGCCGAGCAGTACTTC. This gives the protein CASNTGTGAEQYF.

This chain joins TRBV27 and TRBJ2-2, with no clear D. V was trimmed by 5 bases and J by 5 bases, leaving 18 bases between them. Germline V gene sequence: CDR1 MNHEY, CDR2 SMNVEV (reference sequence). The length of the CDR3 is 16 residues. As DNA, the CDR3 is TGTGCCAGCAGTAAAACCAGTCCTACCGGGACCGGGGAGCTGTTTTTT. Translated: CASSKTSPTGTGELFF.

The rearrangement uses TRBV28 and TRBJ1-2, with D possibly TRBD1 on 5 matching bases. Trimming cost V 1 base and J 4 bases, with 7 bases left between them. The germline V gene has CDR1 MDHEN and CDR2 SYDVKM. This CDR3 is built from 13 residues. The CDR3 coding sequence is TGTGCCAGCAGTTTATTGGGGACCTATGGCTACACCTTC. Amino acids: CASSLLGTYGYTF.